This TCR beta chain was captured by sequencing in a study of tumor-infiltrating lymphocytes in primary liver carcinoma. Study as a whole: Sequencing of the samples generated roughly 3.65 to 7.5 million productive TCRbeta reads, with similar yields across tissue types. Study results and caveats: Against blood, tumors held a significantly higher top-250-clone fraction (p = 0.039).

CDR1 PRHDT and CDR2 FYEKMQ come from the germline V gene (reference sequence). J gave up 4 bases and V 5 bases, and 11 bases lay outside the gene matches. The CDR3 runs 17 residues. Alongside blood RNA obtained from unsorted whole blood, germline DNA was also extracted. A constant-region primer served to make TCR beta cDNA from 500 to 550 ng total RNA. A slightly modified ARM-PCR protocol with three nested multiplex PCR rounds produced these TCR beta libraries. With TRBV1-TRBV30 forward primers and a C-beta reverse primer, the first two PCR rounds were run for around 11 cycles each. One entry per CDR3 protein results from TCRdb running MiXCR on the multiplex PCR reads. The sample records hundreds of thousands of distinct CDR3 sequences, approximately 65% being singletons. A remark on this clonotype: The target antigen is unknown.

This sequence originates from a man aged 35-49 years with primary liver carcinoma and hepatitis B virus infection. The rearrangement joins TRBV13 to TRBJ2-6; TRBD1 aligns across 7 bases. The sequenced material came from peripheral blood. This CDR3 is CASSPGQGERGANVLTF. The CDR3 DNA reads TGTGCCAGCAGCCCCGGTCAGGGGGAAAGAGGGGCCAACGTCCTGACTTTC. The full variable domain, rest sourced from reference TRBV13 and TRBJ2-6, is AAGVIQSPRHLIKEKRETATLKCYPIPRHDTVYWYQQGPGQDPQFLISFYEKMQSDKGSIPDRFSAQQFSDYHSELNMSSLELGDSALYFCASSPGQGERGANVLTFGAGSRLTVL.